This T cell receptor beta chain was sequenced during a study of response to subunit inactivated influenza vaccine. Points on this clonotype: As yet, its antigen is unknown.

From the RT-PCR reads, TCRdb called clonotypes with MiXCR, one entry per CDR3 protein. The repertoire holds 800,000 to 1,000,000 distinct CDR3 sequences, around 20% seen once, with about a tenth in the top ten. V dropped 9 bases and J dropped 4 bases, with 11 bases sitting between them. The CDR3 is 12 residues long. Per germline, CDR1 SGHVS and CDR2 FNYEAQ. Whole-study findings and limits: The authors suggested that every seasonal influenza vaccination recruits few new T cells.

The sample consisted of PBMCs from blood, taken about 5 days after vaccination. This chain connects TRBV7-6 to TRBJ2-3, with D possibly matching TRBD2 (6 bases). This sequence originates from a man aged 45-65 years who received an inactivated influenza vaccine. The CDR3 is CASCGASDTQYF. Here the CDR3 DNA reads TGTGCCAGTTGCGGGGCCTCAGATACGCAGTATTTT.